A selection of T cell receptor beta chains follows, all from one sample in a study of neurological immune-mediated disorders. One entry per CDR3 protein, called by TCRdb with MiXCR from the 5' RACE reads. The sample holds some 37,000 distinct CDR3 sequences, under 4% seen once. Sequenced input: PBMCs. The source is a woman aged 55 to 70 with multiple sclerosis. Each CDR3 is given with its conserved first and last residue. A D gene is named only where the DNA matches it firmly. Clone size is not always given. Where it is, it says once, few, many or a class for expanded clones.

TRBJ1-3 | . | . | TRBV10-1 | TGCGCCAGCAAGCCGTCTCCCTCTGGAAACACCATATATTTT | CASKPSPSGNTIYF
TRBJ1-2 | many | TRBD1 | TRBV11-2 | TGTGCCAGCAGCTTAGTAGGGGGACAGGGGGGCTATGGCTACACCTTC | CASSLVGGQGGYGYTF
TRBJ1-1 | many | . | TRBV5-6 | TGTGCCAGCCGGGGGGGGGTACGAGACACTGAAGCTTTCTTT | CASRGGVRDTEAFF
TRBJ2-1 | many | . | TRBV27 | TGTGCCAGCAGTTTATGGGCTAGCGTGGGAATCCATGAGCAGTTCTTC | CASSLWASVGIHEQFF
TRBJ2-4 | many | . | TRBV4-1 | TGCGCCAGCAGCCCTCTTTGGGAGACAACGCTAGCCAAAAACATTCAGTACTTC | CASSPLWETTLAKNIQYF
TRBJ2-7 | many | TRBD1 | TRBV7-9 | TGTGCCAGCAGCCCCCGGACAGGGATGACCTACGAGCAGTACTTC | CASSPRTGMTYEQYF
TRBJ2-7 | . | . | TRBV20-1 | TGCAGTGAGCCCGGAAAGGGGTTCGACGAGCAGTACTTC | CSEPGKGFDEQYF
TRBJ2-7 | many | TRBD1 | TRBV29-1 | TGCAGCGTCTTAGAGACAGGGGACGGCGAGCAGTACTTC | CSVLETGDGEQYF
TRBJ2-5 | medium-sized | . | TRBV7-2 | TGTGCCAGCAGCCCCGGACTTACCCAAGGGACCCAGTACTTC | CASSPGLTQGTQYF
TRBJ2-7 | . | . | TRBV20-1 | TGCAGTGCTAGAGATTCCAACCACCCAACCTACGAGCAGTACTTC | CSARDSNHPTYEQYF
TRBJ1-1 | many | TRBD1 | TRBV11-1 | TGTGCCAGCAGCGCCCCCAGGGGGCCCACTGAAGCTTTCTTT | CASSAPRGPTEAFF
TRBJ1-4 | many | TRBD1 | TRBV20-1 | TGCAGTGCTCCGGACAGGGCTCTCCTTAATGAAAAACTGTTTTTT | CSAPDRALLNEKLFF
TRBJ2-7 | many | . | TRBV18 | TGTGCCAGCTCACCAAAAGGAGGGGGGGAGAACGAGCAGTACTTC | CASSPKGGGENEQYF
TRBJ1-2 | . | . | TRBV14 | TGTGCCAGCAGCCAGGCTGGGGTCCGGGGCGGCTACACCTTC | CASSQAGVRGGYTF
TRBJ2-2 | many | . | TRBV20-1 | TGCAGTGCTAGGGGACGGCGGAACACCGGGGAGCTGTTTTTT | CSARGRRNTGELFF
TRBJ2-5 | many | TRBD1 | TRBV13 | TGTGCCAGCAGCCCCACAGGGACAGGTCCACAGTTCCAGTACTTC | CASSPTGTGPQFQYF
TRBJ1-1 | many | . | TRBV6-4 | TGTGCCAGCAGTGCGGGAGTAAACACTGAAGCTTTCTTT | CASSAGVNTEAFF
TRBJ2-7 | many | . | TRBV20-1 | TGCAGTGCTAGACGTGGCCAGGGGATGTACGAGCAGTACTTC | CSARRGQGMYEQYF
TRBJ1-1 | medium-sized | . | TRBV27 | TGTGCCAGCAGCCCTTCAGGGAACACTGAAGCTTTCTTT | CASSPSGNTEAFF
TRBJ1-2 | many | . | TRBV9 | TGTGCCAGCAGCGTAGGAATGGGGTCCGGCTATGGCTACACCTTC | CASSVGMGSGYGYTF
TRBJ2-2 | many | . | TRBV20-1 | TGCAGTGCTAGAGCGGGCCCTAGGGCCGGGGAGCTGTTTTTT | CSARAGPRAGELFF
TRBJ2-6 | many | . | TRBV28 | TGTGCCAGCAGTCATCCCCCAAGGGGCGCTGGGGCCAACGTCCTGACTTTC | CASSHPPRGAGANVLTF